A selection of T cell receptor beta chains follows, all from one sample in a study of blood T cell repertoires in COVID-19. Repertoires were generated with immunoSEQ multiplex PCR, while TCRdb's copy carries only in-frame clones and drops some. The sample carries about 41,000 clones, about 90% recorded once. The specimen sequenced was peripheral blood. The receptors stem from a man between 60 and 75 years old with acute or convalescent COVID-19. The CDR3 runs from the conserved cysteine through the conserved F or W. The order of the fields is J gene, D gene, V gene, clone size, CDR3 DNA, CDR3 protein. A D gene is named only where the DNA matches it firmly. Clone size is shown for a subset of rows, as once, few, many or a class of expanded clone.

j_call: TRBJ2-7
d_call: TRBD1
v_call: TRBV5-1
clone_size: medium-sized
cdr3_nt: TGCGCCAGCAGCCCGGGCGGGACAGGGGCCTACGAGCAGTACTTC
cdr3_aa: CASSPGGTGAYEQYF

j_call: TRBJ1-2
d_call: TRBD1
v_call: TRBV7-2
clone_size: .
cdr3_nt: TGTGCCAGCAGCTACGGCCCGGGACAGGATAACTATGGCTACACCTTC
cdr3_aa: CASSYGPGQDNYGYTF

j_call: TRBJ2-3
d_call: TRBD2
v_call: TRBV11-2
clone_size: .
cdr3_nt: TGTGCCAGCAGCTTATCGGCGGGGGGGGACACAGATACGCAGTATTTT
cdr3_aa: CASSLSAGGDTDTQYF

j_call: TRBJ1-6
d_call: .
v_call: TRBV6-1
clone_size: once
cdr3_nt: TGTGCCAGCAGTGAATTGGGAGGACCCCAGTTGGGGTCACCCCTCCACTTT
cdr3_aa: CASSELGGPQLGSPLHF

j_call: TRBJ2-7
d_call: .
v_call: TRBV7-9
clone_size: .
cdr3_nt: TGTGCCAGCAGCCCAGGTGGGGCGTCCTCCTACGAGCAGTACTTC
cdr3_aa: CASSPGGASSYEQYF

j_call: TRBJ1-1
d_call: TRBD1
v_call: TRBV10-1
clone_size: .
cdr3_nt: TGCGCCAGCAAACGGACAGGGAGGGGGACTGAAGCTTTCTTT
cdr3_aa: CASKRTGRGTEAFF

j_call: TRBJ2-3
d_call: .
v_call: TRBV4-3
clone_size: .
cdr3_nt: TGCGCCAGCAGCCAAAGGCCTAGCAAAGATACGCAGTATTTT
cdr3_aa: CASSQRPSKDTQYF

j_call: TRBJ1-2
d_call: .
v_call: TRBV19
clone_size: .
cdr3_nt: TGTGCCAGTAGTATCGACAGGCACTATGGCTACACCTTC
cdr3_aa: CASSIDRHYGYTF

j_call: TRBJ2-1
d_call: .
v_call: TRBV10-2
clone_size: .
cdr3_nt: TGCGCCAGCAGTGAATTCGGGGGCTCCTACAATGAGCAGTTCTTC
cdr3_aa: CASSEFGGSYNEQFF

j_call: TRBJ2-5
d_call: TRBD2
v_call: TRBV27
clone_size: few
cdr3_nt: TGTGCCAGCAGTGCGGAATTTAGCGGGGGCCAAGAGACCCAGTACTTC
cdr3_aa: CASSAEFSGGQETQYF

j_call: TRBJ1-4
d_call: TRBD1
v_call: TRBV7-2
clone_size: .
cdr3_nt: TGTGCCAGCAGCTTATCACAGGGGGCGCGGGAAAAACTGTTTTTT
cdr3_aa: CASSLSQGAREKLFF

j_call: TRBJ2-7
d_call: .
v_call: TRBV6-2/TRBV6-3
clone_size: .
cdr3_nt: TGTGCCAGCAGCCTACGGAGCTACGAGCAGTACTTC
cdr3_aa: CASSLRSYEQYF